This T cell receptor beta chain was retrieved from a study of cytomegalovirus exposure and HLA in healthy donors. The study's findings and limits: The study had only CMV serostatus as immune exposure information. Analysis was carried out at a later point, and it linked a missense DCLRE1C variant to TCR beta V- and J-gene trimming.

Germline V lookup: CDR1 SEHNR, CDR2 FQNEAQ (reference sequence). The CDR3 has 14 amino acids. V lost 1 base to trimming and J lost 5 bases, with 6 bases between them. As regards this clone: Its antigen remains unidentified.

With 60 Vbeta and 13 Jbeta primers, the PCR was carried out. The repertoire was sequenced with immunoSEQ multiplex PCR; TCRdb's copy has only in-frame clones and lacks some. In the table there are 70,000 to 95,000 clones, around 74% of which are singletons. The sequencing input was PBMCs. The rearrangement joins TRBV7-9 to TRBJ1-6; D is perhaps TRBD1 (6 bases). This clonotype was sampled from a man aged 25 to 40 in good health and CMV-seropositive. The CDR3 nucleotides are TGTGCCAGCAGCTTAGAGGGGGATAATTCACCCCTCCACTTT. Translating gives CASSLEGDNSPLHF. Full variable domain (remainder filled in from reference TRBV7-9 and TRBJ1-6): DTGVSQNPRHKITKRGQNVTFRCDPISEHNRLYWYRQTLGQGPEFLTYFQNEAQLEKSRLLSDRFSAERPKGSFSTLEIQRTEQGDSAMYLCASSLEGDNSPLHFGNGTRLTVT.